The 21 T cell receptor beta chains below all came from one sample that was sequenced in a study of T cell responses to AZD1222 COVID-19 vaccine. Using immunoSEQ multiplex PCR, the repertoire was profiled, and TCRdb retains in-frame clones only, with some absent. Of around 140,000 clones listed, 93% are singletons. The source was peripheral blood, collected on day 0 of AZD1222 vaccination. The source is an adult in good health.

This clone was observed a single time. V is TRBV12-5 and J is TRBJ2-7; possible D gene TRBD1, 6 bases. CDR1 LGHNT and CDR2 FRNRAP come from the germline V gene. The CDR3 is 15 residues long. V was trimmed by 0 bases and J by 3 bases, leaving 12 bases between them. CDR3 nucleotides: TGTGCTAGTGGTTTGGTACAGGGCGGAGTCTACGAGCAGTACTTC. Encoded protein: CASGLVQGGVYEQYF.

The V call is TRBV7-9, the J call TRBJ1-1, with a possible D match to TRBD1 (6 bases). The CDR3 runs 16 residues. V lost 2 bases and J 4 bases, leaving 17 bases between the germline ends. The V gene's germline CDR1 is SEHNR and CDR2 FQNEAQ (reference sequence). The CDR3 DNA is TGTGCCAGCAGCTTAATGCAGGGGATCTATGGCACTGAAGCTTTCTTT. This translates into CASSLMQGIYGTEAFF.

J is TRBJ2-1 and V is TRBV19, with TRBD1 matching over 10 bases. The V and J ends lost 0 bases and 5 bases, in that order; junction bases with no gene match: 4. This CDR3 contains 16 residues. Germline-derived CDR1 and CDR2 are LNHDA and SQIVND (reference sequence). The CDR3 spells CASSIDGDRGDNEQFF. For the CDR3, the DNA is TGTGCCAGTAGTATAGATGGGGACAGGGGAGACAATGAGCAGTTCTTC.

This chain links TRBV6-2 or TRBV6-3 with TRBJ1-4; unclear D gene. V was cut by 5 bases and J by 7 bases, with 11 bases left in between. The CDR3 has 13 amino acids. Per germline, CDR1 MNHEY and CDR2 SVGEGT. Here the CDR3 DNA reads TGTGCCAGCAGTAGGTTATCGGGTGAAAAACTGTTTTTT. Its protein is CASSRLSGEKLFF.

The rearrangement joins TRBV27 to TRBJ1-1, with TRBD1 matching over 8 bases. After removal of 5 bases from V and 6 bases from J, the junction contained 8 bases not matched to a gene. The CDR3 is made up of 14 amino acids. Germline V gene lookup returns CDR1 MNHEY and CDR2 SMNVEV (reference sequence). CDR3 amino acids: CASSLRQGSSEAFF. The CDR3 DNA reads TGTGCCAGCAGTCTGAGACAGGGGAGTTCTGAAGCTTTCTTT.

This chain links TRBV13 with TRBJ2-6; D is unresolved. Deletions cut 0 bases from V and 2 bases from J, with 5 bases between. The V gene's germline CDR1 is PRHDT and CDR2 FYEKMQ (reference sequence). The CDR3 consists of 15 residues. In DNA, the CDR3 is TGTGCCAGCAGCTTAGGAGGTCCTGGGGCCAACGTCCTGACTTTC. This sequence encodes CASSLGGPGANVLTF. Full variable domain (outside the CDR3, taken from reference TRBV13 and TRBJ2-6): AAGVIQSPRHLIKEKRETATLKCYPIPRHDTVYWYQQGPGQDPQFLISFYEKMQSDKGSIPDRFSAQQFSDYHSELNMSSLELGDSALYFCASSLGGPGANVLTFGAGSRLTVL.

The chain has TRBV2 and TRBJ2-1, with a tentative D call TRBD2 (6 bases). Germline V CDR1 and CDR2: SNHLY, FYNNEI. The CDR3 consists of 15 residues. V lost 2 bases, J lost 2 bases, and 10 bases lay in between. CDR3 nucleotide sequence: TGTGCCAGCAGTGAAATTAGCGGAGCCTACAATGAGCAGTTCTTC. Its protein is CASSEISGAYNEQFF. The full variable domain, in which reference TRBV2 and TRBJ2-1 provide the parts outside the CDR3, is EPEVTQTPSHQVTQMGQEVILRCVPISNHLYFYWYRQILGQKVEFLVSFYNNEISEKSEIFDDQFSVERPDGSNFTLKIRSTKLEDSAMYFCASSEISGAYNEQFFGPGTRLTVL.

CDR3 bases: TGTGCCAGCAGCTACACAAGCGGGAGTGAGTGGTTCTTC. Its translation is CASSYTSGSEWFF. The rearrangement links TRBV14 to TRBJ2-1; 8 positions match TRBD2. CDR1 is SGHDN and CDR2 is FVKESK in the germline V gene. V dropped 5 bases and J dropped 15; count of bases not matched to a gene: 12. This CDR3 region has 13 residues.

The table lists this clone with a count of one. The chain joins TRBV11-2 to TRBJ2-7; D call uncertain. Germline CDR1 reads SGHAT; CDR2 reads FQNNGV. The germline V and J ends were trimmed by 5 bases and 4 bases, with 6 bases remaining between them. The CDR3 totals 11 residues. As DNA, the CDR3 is TGTGCCAGCAGCCCGTTATACGAGCAGTACTTC. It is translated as CASSPLYEQYF. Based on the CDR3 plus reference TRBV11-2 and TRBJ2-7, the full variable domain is EAGVAQSPRYKIIEKRQSVAFWCNPISGHATLYWYQQILGQGPKLLIQFQNNGVVDDSQLPKDRFSAERLKGVDSTLKIQPAKLEDSAVYLCASSPLYEQYFGPGTRLTVT.

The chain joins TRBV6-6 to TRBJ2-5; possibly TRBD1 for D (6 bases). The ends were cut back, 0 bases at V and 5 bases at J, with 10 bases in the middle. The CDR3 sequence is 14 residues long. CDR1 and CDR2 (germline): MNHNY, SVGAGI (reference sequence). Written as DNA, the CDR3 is TGTGCCAGCAGTTACTCTGGGGGCCGGGAGACCCAGTACTTC. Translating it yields CASSYSGGRETQYF.

The CDR3 DNA follows: TGTGCCAGCAGCTTAGCAACCGGGACGATCTCCTACGAGCAGTACTTC. This sequence encodes CASSLATGTISYEQYF. The J gene is TRBJ2-7, the V gene TRBV7-9; D is perhaps TRBD1 or TRBD2 (5 bases each). Trimming removed 0 bases at V and 0 bases at J, with 12 bases between. Per germline, CDR1 SEHNR and CDR2 FQNEAQ (reference sequence). The CDR3 is 16 residues long. Variable domain in full (rest from reference TRBV7-9 and TRBJ2-7): DTGVSQNPRHKITKRGQNVTFRCDPISEHNRLYWYRQTLGQGPEFLTYFQNEAQLEKSRLLSDRFSAERPKGSFSTLEIQRTEQGDSAMYLCASSLATGTISYEQYFGPGTRLTVT.

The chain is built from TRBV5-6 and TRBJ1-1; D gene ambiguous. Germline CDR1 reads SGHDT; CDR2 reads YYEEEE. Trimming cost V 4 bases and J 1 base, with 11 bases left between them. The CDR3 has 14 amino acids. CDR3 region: CASSIGSGNTEAFF. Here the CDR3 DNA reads TGTGCCAGCAGCATAGGGTCGGGGAACACTGAAGCTTTCTTT.

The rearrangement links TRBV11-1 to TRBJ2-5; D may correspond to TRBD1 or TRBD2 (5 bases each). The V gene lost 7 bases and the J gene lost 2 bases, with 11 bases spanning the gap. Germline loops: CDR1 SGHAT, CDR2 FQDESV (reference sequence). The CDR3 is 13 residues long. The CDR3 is CASNSGLQETQYF. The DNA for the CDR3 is TGTGCCAGCAACTCGGGGCTACAAGAGACCCAGTACTTC.

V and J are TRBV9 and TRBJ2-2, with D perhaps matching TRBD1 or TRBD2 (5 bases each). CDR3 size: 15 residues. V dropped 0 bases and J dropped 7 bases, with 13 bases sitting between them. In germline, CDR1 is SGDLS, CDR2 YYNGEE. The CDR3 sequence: CASSVGAPGLGELFF. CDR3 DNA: TGTGCCAGCAGCGTAGGGGCCCCGGGGCTCGGGGAGCTGTTTTTT.

Written as DNA, the CDR3 is TGTGCCAGCAGCCCCTGGAGCGGGGCCCCGGGTACGCAGTATTTT. Translated, it gives CASSPWSGAPGTQYF. The chain couples TRBV7-3 to TRBJ2-3; 7 positions agree with TRBD2. Germline V lookup: CDR1 SGHTA, CDR2 FQGTGA. This CDR3 is 15 amino acids long. Trimming removed 5 bases from V and 8 bases from J; junction bases left unmatched: 13.

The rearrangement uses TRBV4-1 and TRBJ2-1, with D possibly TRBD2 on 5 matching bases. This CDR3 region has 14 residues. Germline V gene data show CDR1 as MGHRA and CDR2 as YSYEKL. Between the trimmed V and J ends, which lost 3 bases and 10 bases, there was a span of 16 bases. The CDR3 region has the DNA TGCGCCAGCAGCCAGGCGAGAGGGTTGGGAGAGCAGTTCTTC. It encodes CASSQARGLGEQFF.

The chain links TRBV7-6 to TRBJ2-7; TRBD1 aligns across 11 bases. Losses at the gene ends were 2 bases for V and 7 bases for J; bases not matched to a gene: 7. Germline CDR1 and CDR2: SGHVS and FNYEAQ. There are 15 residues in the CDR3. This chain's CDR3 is CASSLSGTGGWEQYF. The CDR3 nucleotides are TGTGCCAGCAGCTTATCCGGGACAGGGGGTTGGGAGCAGTACTTC.

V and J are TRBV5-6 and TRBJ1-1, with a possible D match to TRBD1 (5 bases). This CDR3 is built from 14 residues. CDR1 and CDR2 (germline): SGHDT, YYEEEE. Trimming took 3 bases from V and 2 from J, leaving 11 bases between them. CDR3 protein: CASSWGTSNTEAFF. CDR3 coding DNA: TGTGCCAGCAGCTGGGGGACTTCAAACACTGAAGCTTTCTTT.

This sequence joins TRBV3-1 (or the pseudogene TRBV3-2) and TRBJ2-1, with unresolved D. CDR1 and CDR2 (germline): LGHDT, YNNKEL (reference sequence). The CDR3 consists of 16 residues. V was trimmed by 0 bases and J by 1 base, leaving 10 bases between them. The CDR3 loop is CASSQDVGDSYNEQFF. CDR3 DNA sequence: TGTGCCAGCAGCCAAGATGTAGGTGATTCCTACAATGAGCAGTTCTTC.

The CDR3 loop reads CASSLRLDEQYF. DNA of the CDR3: TGTGCCAGCTCCCTCCGGTTGGACGAGCAGTACTTC. This chain uses TRBV18 with TRBJ2-7; the D is unclear. The V and J ends lost 6 bases and 5 bases respectively, with 11 bases between them. Germline V gene lookup returns CDR1 KGHSH and CDR2 LQKENI. The CDR3 spans 12 residues.

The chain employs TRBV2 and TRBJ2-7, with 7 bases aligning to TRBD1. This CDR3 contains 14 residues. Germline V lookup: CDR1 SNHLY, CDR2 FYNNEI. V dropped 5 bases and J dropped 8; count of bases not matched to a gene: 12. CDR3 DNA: TGTGCCAGCAGTATAGGGGCACCAGGGGGTAAGCAGTACTTC. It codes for CASSIGAPGGKQYF.